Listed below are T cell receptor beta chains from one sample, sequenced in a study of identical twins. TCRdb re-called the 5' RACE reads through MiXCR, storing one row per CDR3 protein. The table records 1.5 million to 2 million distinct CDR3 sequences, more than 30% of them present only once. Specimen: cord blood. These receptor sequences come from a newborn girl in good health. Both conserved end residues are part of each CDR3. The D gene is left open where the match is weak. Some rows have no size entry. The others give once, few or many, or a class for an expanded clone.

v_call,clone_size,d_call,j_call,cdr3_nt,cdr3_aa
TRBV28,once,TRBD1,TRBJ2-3,TGTGCCAGCAGCTCACCCTCGACAGGGGGCCGCACAGATACGCAGTATTTT,CASSSPSTGGRTDTQYF
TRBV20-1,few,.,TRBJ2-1,TGCAGTGCTAGAGATCCGCGGGACGTGTTCTACAATGAGCAGTTCTTC,CSARDPRDVFYNEQFF
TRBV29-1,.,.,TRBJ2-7,TGCAGCGTTGAAGATCTGGGGGGCTCCTACGAGCAGTACTTC,CSVEDLGGSYEQYF
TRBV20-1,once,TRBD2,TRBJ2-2,TGCAGTGCTCCGGGACTAAGGGTCGGGGAGCTGTTTTTT,CSAPGLRVGELFF
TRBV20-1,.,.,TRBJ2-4,TGCAGTGCTAGAGATGTAGACATTCAGTACTTC,CSARDVDIQYF
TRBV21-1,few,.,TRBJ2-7,TGTGCCAGCAGCTCCGGGACTAGGAAGGCCCGGGAGCAGTACTTC,CASSSGTRKAREQYF
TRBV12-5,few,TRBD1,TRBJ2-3,TGTGCTAGTGGTATGGGACAGGGAAGCACAGATACGCAGTATTTT,CASGMGQGSTDTQYF
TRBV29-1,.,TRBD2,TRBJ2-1,TGCAGCGTTGAAGTGACTAGCCGCGAGCAGTTCTTC,CSVEVTSREQFF
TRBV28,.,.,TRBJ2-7,TGTGCCAGCAGTTTATTTGGCGGGAAGGGCCTCCTTGACGAGCAGTACTTC,CASSLFGGKGLLDEQYF
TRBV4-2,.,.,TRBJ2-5,TGTGCCAGCAGCCGCCCCGGTAGAGAGCAGTACTTC,CASSRPGREQYF
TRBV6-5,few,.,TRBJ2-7,TGTGCCAGCTCACTAACCCAATCCTACGAGCAGTACTTC,CASSLTQSYEQYF
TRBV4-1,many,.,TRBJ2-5,TGTGCCAGCAGCCAAGATTACGGCGAGACCCAGTACTTC,CASSQDYGETQYF
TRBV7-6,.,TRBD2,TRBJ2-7,TGTGCCAGCAGCTCAGGAGGACTAGCGCCGTACGAGCAGTACTTC,CASSSGGLAPYEQYF
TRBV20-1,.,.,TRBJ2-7,TGCAGTGCCCACGATGGGTCCTCCTACAATGAGCAGTACTTC,CSAHDGSSYNEQYF
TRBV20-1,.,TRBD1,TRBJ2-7,TGCAGTGCTGAAAACAGGGGTGGGTTCCACAATGAGCAGTACTTC,CSAENRGGFHNEQYF
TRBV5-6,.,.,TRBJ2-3,TGTGCCAGCAGCCTCCCCGGCCACTCGAGCACAGATACGCAGTATTTT,CASSLPGHSSTDTQYF
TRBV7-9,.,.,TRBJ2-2,TGTGCCAGCAGCTTCGGAGGACCCAACACCGGGGAGCTGTTTTTT,CASSFGGPNTGELFF